This is a list of T cell receptor beta chains from one sample in a study of T-cell memory formation after mild COVID-19. TCRdb called the 5' RACE reads again in MiXCR, with one record for every CDR3 protein. The sample yields about 290,000 distinct CDR3 sequences, about a sixth seen once. Sequenced: PBMCs or a T cell subset sorted from them (not recorded which). Every receptor here comes from a man between 18 and 29 years old who had mild COVID-19 (a few samples of this study predate the infection). Cell type and time point are not known. Each CDR3 is given with its conserved first and last residue. A D gene is named only where the DNA matches it firmly. Clone size is shown for a subset of rows, as once, few, many or a class of expanded clone.

>TRBV12-3/TRBV12-4|TRBJ1-3|.|.
CASRPGRAGNTIYF
TGTGCCAGCAGGCCAGGGCGGGCGGGAAACACCATATATTTT
>TRBV10-3|TRBJ2-2|.|.
CAAGKGEITGELFF
TGTGCCGCGGGTAAAGGGGAGATCACCGGGGAGCTGTTTTTT
>TRBV10-3|TRBJ2-6|TRBD2|.
CAISDWSSGVNSGANVLTF
TGTGCCATCAGTGATTGGTCTAGCGGGGTAAACTCTGGGGCCAACGTCCTGACTTTC
>TRBV7-9|TRBJ2-3|.|.
CASSLYTRGGTDTQYF
TGTGCCAGCAGCTTGTATACCAGGGGGGGCACAGATACGCAGTATTTT
>TRBV12-3/TRBV12-4|TRBJ2-5|TRBD2|many
CASSEGLAEETQYF
TGTGCCAGCAGTGAGGGACTAGCGGAAGAGACCCAGTACTTC
>TRBV5-1|TRBJ1-1|.|many
CASSSIVGITEAFF
TGCGCCAGCAGCTCAATTGTGGGCATCACTGAAGCTTTCTTT
>TRBV21-1|TRBJ2-1|.|.
CASNRGTSGLGEQFF
TGTGCCAGCAACCGGGGGACTAGCGGACTTGGGGAGCAGTTCTTC
>TRBV11-2|TRBJ1-1|.|.
CASSFYGSNTEAFF
TGTGCCAGCAGCTTCTACGGATCGAACACTGAAGCTTTCTTT
>TRBV12-3/TRBV12-4|TRBJ2-1|.|few
CASSLLQYNEQFF
TGTGCCAGCAGTTTACTACAGTACAATGAGCAGTTCTTC
>TRBV5-1|TRBJ2-5|TRBD1|few
CASSLGGQGARETQYF
TGCGCCAGCAGCTTGGGTGGACAGGGGGCAAGGGAGACCCAGTACTTC
>TRBV4-1|TRBJ2-1|TRBD1|many
CASSGHRVRGPGGYNEQFF
TGCGCCAGCAGCGGGCACAGGGTTAGAGGGCCAGGGGGATACAATGAGCAGTTCTTC
>TRBV6-4|TRBJ2-1|TRBD2|few
CASSGGLAGGRNEQFF
TGTGCCAGCAGTGGAGGACTAGCGGGGGGGCGCAATGAGCAGTTCTTC
>TRBV19|TRBJ1-6|.|few
CASSIFGTSSPLHF
TGTGCCAGTAGTATTTTTGGGACCTCATCACCCCTCCACTTT
>TRBV7-6|TRBJ2-5|.|few
CASLGETQYF
TGTGCCAGCTTAGGGGAGACCCAGTACTTC
>TRBV7-9|TRBJ2-1|.|few
CASSLGSGNRYNEQFF
TGTGCCAGCAGCCTAGGGTCGGGAAACCGGTACAATGAGCAGTTCTTC
>TRBV11-1|TRBJ1-1|.|few
CASSLERGTRNAEAFF
TGTGCCAGCAGCTTAGAGAGAGGCACCCGGAACGCTGAAGCTTTCTTT
>TRBV5-5|TRBJ2-3|.|.
CASSLWETSTDTQYF
TGTGCCAGCAGCTTGTGGGAGACTAGCACAGATACGCAGTATTTT
>TRBV14|TRBJ2-2|.|.
CASSQQDTGELFF
TGTGCCAGCAGCCAACAGGACACCGGGGAGCTGTTTTTT
>TRBV4-1|TRBJ1-1|TRBD1|.
CASSSRDRWGTEAFF
TGCGCCAGCAGCTCCCGGGACAGGTGGGGGACTGAAGCTTTCTTT
>TRBV7-2|TRBJ2-5|.|few
CASSFLRLSGQETQYF
TGTGCCAGCAGCTTTCTTCGGCTTAGTGGCCAAGAGACCCAGTACTTC
>TRBV4-2|TRBJ1-1|.|.
CASSQLGRPNTEAFF
TGTGCCAGCAGCCAGCTTGGGCGGCCGAACACTGAAGCTTTCTTT
>TRBV2|TRBJ2-2|.|few
CASSGGTSFTGELFF
TGTGCCAGCAGTGGGGGGACTTCTTTCACCGGGGAGCTGTTTTTT
>TRBV29-1|TRBJ2-1|TRBD2|.
CSVEGLAGGSSQRYNEQFF
TGCAGCGTTGAAGGACTAGCGGGGGGCTCCTCCCAACGCTACAATGAGCAGTTCTTC
>TRBV7-6|TRBJ1-2|TRBD1|.
CASSLGGDRVSNYGYTF
TGTGCCAGCAGCTTGGGGGGGGACAGGGTCTCTAACTATGGCTACACCTTC
>TRBV6-5|TRBJ2-5|.|.
CASSRMAEGAETQYF
TGTGCCAGCAGCCGAATGGCGGAGGGGGCAGAGACCCAGTACTTC
>TRBV7-3|TRBJ2-1|TRBD2|.
CASSIIAGGRDNEQFF
TGTGCCAGCAGCATTATAGCGGGGGGGCGCGACAATGAGCAGTTCTTC
>TRBV4-3|TRBJ1-2|.|few
CASSQESGAFYGYTF
TGCGCCAGCAGCCAAGAGTCGGGGGCCTTTTATGGCTACACCTTC
>TRBV6-2/TRBV6-3|TRBJ1-5|TRBD1|.
CASSSGQFNQPQHF
TGTGCCAGCAGCTCGGGACAGTTCAATCAGCCCCAGCATTTT
>TRBV5-1|TRBJ2-5|TRBD1|many
CASSSDRVETQYF
TGCGCCAGCAGCTCGGACAGGGTGGAGACCCAGTACTTC
>TRBV7-9|TRBJ1-4|TRBD1|.
CASSLRPSRDRTVLGEKLFF
TGTGCCAGCAGCTTAAGGCCCTCGAGGGACAGGACGGTTTTGGGTGAAAAACTGTTTTTT
>TRBV5-1|TRBJ2-3|.|.
CASSAGAASGTVDTQYF
TGCGCCAGCAGCGCGGGGGCCGCTAGCGGCACAGTAGATACGCAGTATTTT
>TRBV12-3/TRBV12-4|TRBJ2-2|.|few
CAGTLAGELFF
TGTGCCGGTACCTTAGCCGGGGAGCTGTTTTTT
>TRBV19|TRBJ2-1|TRBD2|few
CASSRPRGDLFF
TGTGCCAGTAGTCGCCCGCGGGGGGATCTGTTCTTC
>TRBV5-6|TRBJ2-3|.|.
CASSLSPLKGYTDTQYF
TGTGCCAGCAGCTTGTCCCCCCTGAAGGGCTACACAGATACGCAGTATTTT
>TRBV9|TRBJ2-3|TRBD2|many
CASSEGQAGGTDTQYF
TGTGCCAGCAGCGAGGGACAAGCGGGGGGAACAGATACGCAGTATTTT
>TRBV4-1|TRBJ2-3|TRBD1|few
CASSQRDRVRTQYF
TGCGCCAGCAGCCAAAGGGACAGGGTACGAACGCAGTATTTT
>TRBV20-1|TRBJ2-1|TRBD2|few
CSARLGGIGNEQFF
TGCAGTGCTAGATTGGGGGGGATAGGCAATGAGCAGTTCTTC
>TRBV4-3|TRBJ2-1|.|few
CASSQDERGGYNEQFF
TGCGCCAGCAGCCAAGATGAGAGGGGGGGCTACAATGAGCAGTTCTTC
>TRBV30|TRBJ2-2|.|few
CARTENTGELFF
TGTGCCCGGACAGAGAACACCGGGGAGCTGTTTTTT
>TRBV6-5|TRBJ2-2|.|many
CASSRYLTGELFF
TGTGCCAGCAGTCGATATCTAACCGGGGAGCTGTTTTTT
>TRBV29-1|TRBJ2-2|.|.
CSVGLGTLTGELFF
TGCAGCGTTGGACTCGGGACACTCACCGGGGAGCTGTTTTTT
>TRBV7-9|TRBJ1-2|.|.
CASSLLEGGRGYTF
TGTGCCAGCAGCTTATTGGAAGGGGGAAGAGGCTACACCTTC
>TRBV5-1|TRBJ2-3|.|many
CASSFSRSTDTQYF
TGCGCCAGCAGCTTTAGTCGGAGCACAGATACGCAGTATTTT
>TRBV11-2|TRBJ2-7|TRBD1|.
CASNPTGVGGEQYF
TGTGCCAGCAACCCAACAGGGGTCGGTGGAGAGCAGTACTTC
>TRBV29-1|TRBJ1-4|.|many
CSVIAEGNPKLFF
TGCAGCGTCATAGCCGAAGGGAATCCAAAACTGTTTTTT
>TRBV4-2|TRBJ2-4|.|.
CASSQDSTGIAKNIQYF
TGTGCCAGCAGCCAAGATTCGACGGGGATAGCCAAAAACATTCAGTACTTC
>TRBV12-3/TRBV12-4|TRBJ2-1|TRBD2|many
CASSPRGAGFREQFF
TGTGCCAGCAGTCCGCGGGGGGCCGGTTTTAGAGAGCAGTTCTTC
>TRBV24-1|TRBJ2-2|.|.
CATSESTRTGELFF
TGTGCCACCAGTGAGTCTACACGCACCGGGGAGCTGTTTTTT
>TRBV30|TRBJ2-6|.|few
CAWSRRSSGANVLTF
TGTGCCTGGAGCCGCAGATCCTCTGGGGCCAACGTCCTGACTTTC
>TRBV4-3|TRBJ2-5|.|.
CASSQDRTGMETQYF
TGCGCCAGCAGCCAAGATAGAACAGGGATGGAGACCCAGTACTTC
>TRBV4-1|TRBJ1-5|.|.
CASSQDRGANQPQHF
TGCGCCAGCAGCCAAGATAGGGGGGCAAATCAGCCCCAGCATTTT
>TRBV29-1|TRBJ2-2|.|.
CSVGGLGTGELFF
TGCAGCGTCGGGGGTTTGGGCACCGGGGAGCTGTTTTTT
>TRBV12-3/TRBV12-4|TRBJ1-2|.|.
CASGLAGKNYGYTF
TGTGCCAGCGGTCTGGCAGGGAAGAACTATGGCTACACCTTC
>TRBV2|TRBJ2-5|.|few
CAGRRGAETQYF
TGTGCCGGACGCAGAGGTGCTGAGACCCAGTACTTC
>TRBV12-3/TRBV12-4|TRBJ2-1|TRBD1|few
CASSRRDRGGLISSYNEQFF
TGTGCCAGCAGTCGGCGGGACAGGGGAGGACTGATCAGCTCCTACAATGAGCAGTTCTTC